The TCR beta chain under discussion was sequenced for a study of human T cells and chemical hapten exposure. For the study at large: It was small differences in pooled library volume that mainly caused per-sample TCR yields to vary. Study-wide points: The study found that DPC sensitization did not change TCRs above 1 in 1000 frequency.

Separate cDNA molecules received unique molecular identifiers, which the library attached to them. In TCRdb, the RACE reads were re-called with MiXCR into one record per CDR3 protein. The sample holds tens of thousands of distinct CDR3 sequences, around a tenth seen once. Described time point: patch test 2, 6 weeks after DPC sensitization. Regarding treatment: therapeutic diphenylcyclopropenone sensitization with weekly scalp DPC. Total RNA extraction was carried out from unfractionated whole blood. Blood draws came first, before each patch test. This clonotype was recorded many times. What it binds is not known. Germline trimming cut 0 bases from V and 5 bases from J; bases unmatched to any gene: 9. Germline V gene data show CDR1 as DFQATT and CDR2 as SNEGSKA (reference sequence). The CDR3 extends over 16 amino acids.

The source of this sequence is a woman under 40 with alopecia areata. Some clones in this sample may be carry-over from other donors' samples. The sample was whole blood, taken in connection with sensitization to the hapten diphenylcyclopropenone (DPC). J is TRBJ2-2 and V is TRBV20-1, with 7 bases lining up with TRBD2. The CDR3 spells CSARDPSRGGTGELFF. In nucleotides, the CDR3 is TGCAGTGCTAGAGATCCAAGTAGGGGAGGGACCGGGGAGCTGTTTTTT.